Each of the 18 T cell receptor beta chains below was sequenced from the same sample in a study of blood T cell repertoires in COVID-19. Here immunoSEQ multiplex PCR was the method, and the copy in TCRdb shows in-frame clones only, minus some. This sample has about 240,000 clones, with 80% to 90% found just once. Material for sequencing was peripheral blood. These receptors all come from a woman older than 75 with COVID-19, enrolled during active disease.

Written as DNA, the CDR3 is TGTGCCAGCAGCTCGGGACGGGGGATCCCCCAGTCGGGTACGCAGTATTTT. It translates to CASSSGRGIPQSGTQYF. The V call is TRBV13, the J call TRBJ2-3; possible D gene TRBD2, 6 bases. V shed 4 bases and J shed 8 bases, with 25 bases lying between them. Germline V lookup: CDR1 PRHDT, CDR2 FYEKMQ (reference sequence). The CDR3 loop spans 17 amino acids.

This chain uses TRBV28 with TRBJ2-1; 7 bases are a match to TRBD2. With V trimmed by 9 bases and J by 8 bases, 19 bases remained unmatched. The CDR3 is 16 residues long. Germline V CDR1 and CDR2: MDHEN, SYDVKM. CDR3 residues: CASSPVGGVSTDEQFF. CDR3 sequence (DNA): TGTGCCAGTTCTCCGGTGGGGGGGGTCTCCACAGATGAGCAGTTCTTC.

This clone was counted between two and nine times. V is TRBV7-9 and J is TRBJ1-2; 10 bases align to TRBD1. This CDR3 contains 17 residues. J lost 2 bases, V lost 5 bases, and 11 bases had no gene match. Germline CDR1 SEHNR, CDR2 FQNEAQ (reference sequence). The CDR3 loop is CASSLSRQGARNYGYTF. In DNA, the CDR3 is TGTGCCAGCAGCCTGAGTCGACAGGGGGCGCGAAACTATGGCTACACCTTC.

V gene TRBV2 combines with J gene TRBJ2-3, with D perhaps TRBD2 (6 bases). There are 16 residues in the CDR3. Germline V lookup: CDR1 SNHLY, CDR2 FYNNEI. Trimming took off 0 bases at V and 5 bases at J, with 15 bases between the two ends. The CDR3 spells CASSEARGAMRDTQYF. CDR3 sequence (DNA): TGTGCCAGCAGTGAAGCGCGCGGGGCTATGAGAGATACGCAGTATTTT.

The DNA of the CDR3 is TGTGCCAGCTCACCCAGGGTTGGTGACACTGAAGCTTTCTTT. Translation gives CASSPRVGDTEAFF. The chain joins TRBV18 to TRBJ1-1; D perhaps matches TRBD1 (5 bases). Germline CDR1 reads KGHSH; CDR2 reads LQKENI. V was pared by 3 bases and J by 3 bases, with 11 bases between. This CDR3 spans 14 amino acids.

On this clone itself: Distinct nucleotide sequences in the sample also encode this CDR3. The chain couples TRBV2 to TRBJ1-1, with D perhaps matching TRBD1 (6 bases). This CDR3 is 11 amino acids long. The V gene lost 6 bases and the J gene lost 8 bases, with 10 bases spanning the gap. CDR1 and CDR2 (germline): SNHLY, FYNNEI. The CDR3 DNA reads as TGTGCCAGCAGGCTACAGGGAGAAGCTTTCTTT. Translated, it gives CASRLQGEAFF. The variable domain in full, with the rest retrieved from reference TRBV2 and TRBJ1-1, is EPEVTQTPSHQVTQMGQEVILRCVPISNHLYFYWYRQILGQKVEFLVSFYNNEISEKSEIFDDQFSVERPDGSNFTLKIRSTKLEDSAMYFCASRLQGEAFFGQGTRLTVV.

The CDR3: CASSLNLYETQYF. As DNA, the CDR3 is TGTGCCAGCAGCTTAAATTTGTATGAGACCCAGTACTTC. The chain has TRBV7-2 and TRBJ2-5; unclear D gene. CDR3 length equals 13 residues. V was clipped by 2 bases and J by 5 bases, with 9 bases between them. Germline lookup yields CDR1 SGHTA and CDR2 FQGNSA.

This clone appeared a single time. This chain joins TRBV7-9 and TRBJ1-1; tentative D call: TRBD1 (6 bases). V was shortened by 2 bases and J by 3 bases, with 7 bases between the two germline ends. The CDR3 consists of 13 residues. Germline V CDR1 and CDR2: SEHNR, FQNEAQ (reference sequence). The CDR3 DNA follows: TGTGCCAGCAGCTTACGACAGGACACTGAAGCTTTCTTT. The encoded protein is CASSLRQDTEAFF. Full variable domain (outside the CDR3, taken from reference TRBV7-9 and TRBJ1-1): DTGVSQNPRHKITKRGQNVTFRCDPISEHNRLYWYRQTLGQGPEFLTYFQNEAQLEKSRLLSDRFSAERPKGSFSTLEIQRTEQGDSAMYLCASSLRQDTEAFFGQGTRLTVV.

On this clone itself: This sample includes further DNA sequences coding for the same CDR3. V usage is TRBV19 and J usage is TRBJ1-1; D remains unclear. This CDR3 region has 13 residues. Trimming removed 5 bases from V and 2 bases from J, with 9 bases in between. Germline V lookup: CDR1 LNHDA, CDR2 SQIVND (reference sequence). CDR3 in DNA: TGTGCCAGTAGTCTCCGGGGTAACACTGAAGCTTTCTTT. Protein product: CASSLRGNTEAFF.

This clone was detected ten times or more. In nucleotides, the CDR3 is TGTGCGATTAGCGGCAATTCCTACGAGCAGTACTTC. It specifies CAISGNSYEQYF. The chain couples TRBV6-5 to TRBJ2-7, with a weak D call TRBD2 (6 bases). Per germline, CDR1 MNHEY and CDR2 SVGAGI. The CDR3 runs 12 residues.

The CDR3, as DNA: TGTGCCTGGAGTGTGGAGGGTCTAGCGGGGGCGGCAGATACGCAGTATTTT. Translation gives CAWSVEGLAGAADTQYF. The chain recombines TRBV30 with TRBJ2-3; 10 nucleotides match TRBD2. Germline assignment: CDR1 GTSNPN and CDR2 SVGIG (reference sequence). CDR3 length: 17 amino acids. V shed 0 bases and J 4 bases; nucleotides not matched to a gene: 10.

A few counts support this clone. The V call is TRBV30, the J call TRBJ2-2; D perhaps matches TRBD2 (5 bases). V gave up 1 base and J gave up 7 bases, with 13 bases separating them. Per germline, CDR1 GTSNPN and CDR2 SVGIG (reference sequence). CDR3 length: 14 amino acids. This chain's CDR3 is CAWSGGSRDGELFF. The DNA for the CDR3 is TGTGCCTGGAGTGGAGGGTCACGGGACGGGGAGCTGTTTTTT.

Many counts were recorded for this clone. In DNA form, the CDR3 reads TGCACCAGCAGCCTACGGGGGGACCCTCGGGAGACCCAGTACTTC. Its protein product is CTSSLRGDPRETQYF. The rearrangement links TRBV1 to TRBJ2-5; the listed D gene, TRBD2, was not tested against the DNA. TRBV1 is recorded as a pseudogene. The CDR3 consists of 15 residues.

This chain links TRBV3-1 (or the pseudogene TRBV3-2) with TRBJ2-2, with 8 nucleotides matching TRBD1. This CDR3 has 16 residues. Germline V gives CDR1 LGHDT, CDR2 YNNKEL (reference sequence). V lost 3 bases, J lost 1 base, and 4 bases stayed unmatched. The CDR3 region has the DNA TGTGCCAGCAGCCATCGGGACAGGCTGAACACCGGGGAGCTGTTTTTT. This sequence encodes CASSHRDRLNTGELFF.

The rearrangement links TRBV19 to TRBJ2-3; 10 bases line up with TRBD2. CDR3 size: 15 residues. Germline V gives CDR1 LNHDA, CDR2 SQIVND (reference sequence). Trimming took 5 bases from V and 6 from J; bases not matched to a gene: 8. This chain's CDR3 is CASSSWTSGGDTQYF. CDR3 DNA: TGTGCCAGTAGTTCGTGGACTAGCGGAGGGGATACGCAGTATTTT.

The chain uses TRBV3-1 (or the pseudogene TRBV3-2) and TRBJ1-1; D perhaps matches TRBD1 (5 bases). V dropped 0 bases and J dropped 0 bases, with 11 bases sitting between them. The germline V gene encodes CDR1 LGHDT and CDR2 YNNKEL (reference sequence). The CDR3 covers 16 residues. CDR3 protein: CASSQDPGGLNTEAFF. CDR3 coding DNA: TGTGCCAGCAGCCAAGATCCGGGGGGTCTGAACACTGAAGCTTTCTTT.

There are a few counts of this clone. The chain combines TRBV5-1 with TRBJ1-1, with 8 nucleotides matching TRBD1. J lost 4 bases, V lost 2 bases, and 4 bases had no gene match. The CDR3 runs to 14 residues. CDR1 is SGHRS and CDR2 is YFSETQ in the germline V gene. CDR3 protein: CASSLPGGGTEAFF. As DNA, the CDR3 is TGCGCCAGCAGCTTACCAGGGGGCGGCACTGAAGCTTTCTTT. Combining the CDR3 with reference TRBV5-1 and TRBJ1-1 gives the whole variable domain KAGVTQTPRYLIKTRGQQVTLSCSPISGHRSVSWYQQTPGQGLQFLFEYFSETQRNKGNFPGRFSGRQFSNSRSEMNVSTLELGDSALYLCASSLPGGGTEAFFGQGTRLTVV.

The J gene is TRBJ2-7, the V gene TRBV28; 10 bases agree with TRBD2. Trimming removed 4 bases from V and 7 bases from J; junction bases left unmatched: 7. Germline V gene lookup returns CDR1 MDHEN and CDR2 SYDVKM. This CDR3 has 14 residues. DNA of the CDR3: TGTGCCAGCAGTTCTAGCGGGGGAGGGGAGGAGCAGTACTTC. It translates to CASSSSGGGEEQYF.